This T cell receptor (beta chain) was captured by sequencing in a study of post-analysis software for immune sequencing data. Findings and limits, study-wide: In patients, about 5 TRBV segments were more frequent than in controls, with TRBV5-6, TRBV5-1 and TRBV20-1 among them.

Built from TCR beta cDNA, the libraries had unique molecular identifiers in them. TCRdb re-called the PCR reads with MiXCR, one entry per CDR3 protein. The sample carries under 650,000 distinct CDR3 sequences, roughly 46% recorded once. This clonotype was observed a few times. Its antigen is as yet unknown. This CDR3 has 14 amino acids. Germline V gene sequence: CDR1 ENHRY, CDR2 SYGVKD. Trimming shortened V by 0 bases and J by 8 bases, and 11 bases separated the two germline ends. The TCR was taken from a girl aged 10 to 17 with multiple sclerosis. The genes are TRBV10-3 and TRBJ2-1; D call uncertain. The source material was blood. The CDR3 DNA follows: TGTGCCATCAGTGAGTCTGGGGTGATGGATGAGCAGTTCTTC. Encoded protein: CAISESGVMDEQFF.